Below are 14 T cell receptor beta chains sequenced from a single sample in a study of graft-versus-host responses after intestinal transplantation. TCRdb keeps only in-frame clones here, not all; method: immunoSEQ multiplex PCR. The profile shows tens of thousands of clones, roughly nine tenths of them singletons. The sequencing used PBMCs, collected approximately 97 weeks after intestinal transplant. Receptor source: a human patient who received an intestinal transplant, so some T cells may come from the graft donor.

This rearrangement joins TRBV25-1 to TRBJ2-3, with 8 bases identical to TRBD2. V lost 7 bases, J lost 12 bases, and 15 bases stayed unmatched. Looked up from germline, CDR1 is MGHDK and CDR2 is SYGVNS. The CDR3 has 14 amino acids. The CDR3 protein is CASTSSGGASNQYF. The CDR3 DNA reads as TGTGCCAGCACGTCGTCCGGGGGGGCCTCTAATCAGTATTTT.

This clone showed up just a few times. The chain employs TRBV6-1 and TRBJ1-1; D perhaps matches TRBD1 (5 bases). Trimming cost V 4 bases and J 0 bases, with 9 bases left between them. The germline V gene has CDR1 MNHNS and CDR2 SASEGT. The CDR3 contains 14 residues. CDR3 region: CASSVEGMNTEAFF. The CDR3 coding sequence is TGTGCCAGCAGTGTGGAGGGGATGAACACTGAAGCTTTCTTT.

The V and J genes are TRBV5-1 and TRBJ2-4; D unresolved. V lost 4 bases and J 1 base, leaving 15 bases between the germline ends. This CDR3 spans 16 amino acids. Germline lookup yields CDR1 SGHRS and CDR2 YFSETQ. The CDR3 spells CASSLDGRWAKNIQYF. The CDR3 coding sequence is TGCGCCAGCAGCCTGGACGGCAGGTGGGCCAAAAACATTCAGTACTTC. The complete variable domain, with remaining parts taken from reference TRBV5-1 and TRBJ2-4, reads KAGVTQTPRYLIKTRGQQVTLSCSPISGHRSVSWYQQTPGQGLQFLFEYFSETQRNKGNFPGRFSGRQFSNSRSEMNVSTLELGDSALYLCASSLDGRWAKNIQYFGAGTRLSVL.

The chain combines TRBV7-6 with TRBJ1-2, with 8 bases that match TRBD1. The CDR3 length is 13 residues. The germline gives CDR1 SGHVS, CDR2 FNYEAQ. V shed 5 bases, J shed 4 bases, and the junction held 3 bases outside the gene matches. The CDR3 DNA sequence: TGTGCCAGCAGCCCGACAGGGGTCTATGGCTACACCTTC. Protein product: CASSPTGVYGYTF.

The J gene is TRBJ1-2, the V gene TRBV5-1; 7 positions agree with TRBD1. J lost 4 bases, V lost 0 bases, and 0 bases had no gene match. CDR1 SGHRS and CDR2 YFSETQ come from the germline V gene. The CDR3 is made up of 13 amino acids. As DNA, the CDR3 is TGCGCCAGCAGCTTGGGGGACAGCTATGGCTACACCTTC. Its translation: CASSLGDSYGYTF.

The chain has TRBV29-1 and TRBJ1-1; tentative D call: TRBD1 (5 bases). This CDR3 is built from 12 residues. CDR1 is SQVTM, CDR2 ANQGSEA, per germline. Trimming removed 3 bases at V and 7 bases at J, with 12 bases between. In DNA, the CDR3 is TGCAGCGTTGAGAGGGGCTCGAGTGAAGCTTTCTTT. Translated: CSVERGSSEAFF.

This clone has more than one count but fewer than ten. The chain carries TRBV6-5 and TRBJ2-7; no firm D call. In germline, CDR1 is MNHEY, CDR2 SVGAGI. The CDR3 is made up of 14 amino acids. V lost 2 bases, J lost 3 bases, and 11 bases lay in between. This chain's CDR3 is CASSYRPRLYEQYF. The DNA for the CDR3 is TGTGCCAGCAGTTACAGGCCTAGGCTCTACGAGCAGTACTTC.

This chain links TRBV11-2 with TRBJ1-1; D uncertain. This CDR3 has 13 residues. V was clipped by 2 bases and J by 3 bases, with 7 bases between them. CDR1 is SGHAT and CDR2 is FQNNGV in the germline V gene. CDR3 amino acids: CASSLREYTEAFF. CDR3 nucleotides: TGTGCCAGCAGCTTAAGGGAGTACACTGAAGCTTTCTTT.

This clone has a handful of counts. One end of the junction is discordant with germline, which a read error may explain. The V call is TRBV2, the J call TRBJ1-6, with unresolved D. Germline CDR1 SNHLY, CDR2 FYNNEI. This CDR3 contains 13 residues. CDR3 residues: CASREAYNSPLHF. The CDR3 DNA reads as TGTGCCAGCCGTGAGGCCTATAATTCACCCCTCCACTTT.

CDR3 amino acids: CASRTTGVGNQPQHF. The CDR3 DNA reads TGTGCCAGTAGGACGACAGGGGTAGGGAATCAGCCCCAGCATTTT. V gene TRBV19 combines with J gene TRBJ1-5, with 8 bases fitting TRBD1. J was trimmed by 4 bases and V by 6 bases; bases with no gene match: 8. The CDR3 runs 15 residues. Germline CDR1 reads LNHDA; CDR2 reads SQIVND (reference sequence).

This clone was recorded once. The V and J genes are TRBV25-1 and TRBJ2-5; 9 nucleotides line up with TRBD2. Germline V lookup: CDR1 MGHDK, CDR2 SYGVNS. Trimming removed 6 bases from V and 3 bases from J; junction bases left unmatched: 17. The CDR3 length is 18 residues. CDR3 bases: TGTGCCAGCAGCGAGGGTTTACGTTCTAGCGGGGAAAAAGAGACCCAGTACTTC. This codes for CASSEGLRSSGEKETQYF.

Concerning this clone: This same CDR3 is encoded by further DNA sequences in the sample. This chain uses TRBV11-2 with TRBJ2-1; 7 nucleotides align to TRBD2. The CDR3 extends over 15 amino acids. The germline CDR1 and CDR2 sequences are SGHAT and FQNNGV. The V segment lost 3 bases and the J segment 0 bases; nucleotides outside the gene matches: 2. The DNA for the CDR3 is TGTGCCAGCAGCTTGGGGGGGAGCTCCTACAATGAGCAGTTCTTC. This codes for CASSLGGSSYNEQFF.

V and J are TRBV19 and TRBJ2-1; tentatively, D is TRBD2 (7 bases). Trimming left V 1 base short and J 2 bases short, with 15 bases between. Germline V gene sequence: CDR1 LNHDA, CDR2 SQIVND (reference sequence). CDR3 length: 17 residues. CDR3 region: CASSIVRGAGPYNEQFF. The DNA for the CDR3 is TGTGCCAGTAGTATAGTCAGGGGAGCGGGGCCCTACAATGAGCAGTTCTTC.

The rearrangement uses TRBV9 and TRBJ1-1; D may be TRBD1 (5 bases). Germline V gene sequence: CDR1 SGDLS, CDR2 YYNGEE. V shed 3 bases and J shed 8 bases, with 14 bases lying between them. This CDR3 is built from 13 residues. CDR3 residues: CASSADMRGEAFF. The CDR3 DNA reads as TGTGCCAGCAGCGCAGACATGCGGGGGGAAGCTTTCTTT.